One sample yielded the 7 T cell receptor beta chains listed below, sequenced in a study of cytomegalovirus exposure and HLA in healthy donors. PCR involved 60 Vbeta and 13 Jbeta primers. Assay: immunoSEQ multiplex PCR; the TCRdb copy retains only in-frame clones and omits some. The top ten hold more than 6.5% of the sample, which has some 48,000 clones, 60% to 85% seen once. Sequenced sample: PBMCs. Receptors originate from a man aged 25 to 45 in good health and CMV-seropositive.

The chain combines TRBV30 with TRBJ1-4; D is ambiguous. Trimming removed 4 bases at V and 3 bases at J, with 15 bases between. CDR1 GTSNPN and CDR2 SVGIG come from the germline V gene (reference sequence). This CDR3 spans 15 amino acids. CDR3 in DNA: TGTGCCTGGACTCCACTCGGCCGGGCTAATGAAAAACTGTTTTTT. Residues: CAWTPLGRANEKLFF.

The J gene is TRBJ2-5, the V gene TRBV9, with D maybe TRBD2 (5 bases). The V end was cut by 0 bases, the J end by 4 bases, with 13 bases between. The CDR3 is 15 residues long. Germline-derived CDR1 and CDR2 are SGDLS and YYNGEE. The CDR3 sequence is CASSVEVALGETQYF. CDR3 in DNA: TGTGCCAGCAGCGTAGAGGTAGCGTTGGGAGAGACCCAGTACTTC.

For the CDR3, the DNA is TGCGCCAGCAGCTTGGCAGATGGGGCGCGGAACAATGAGCAGTTCTTC. This gives the protein CASSLADGARNNEQFF. The chain is built from TRBV5-1 and TRBJ2-1; weak D call: TRBD1 (5 bases). V lost 0 bases to trimming and J lost 5 bases, with 15 bases between them. Germline values: CDR1 SGHRS, CDR2 YFSETQ. This CDR3 comprises 16 residues.

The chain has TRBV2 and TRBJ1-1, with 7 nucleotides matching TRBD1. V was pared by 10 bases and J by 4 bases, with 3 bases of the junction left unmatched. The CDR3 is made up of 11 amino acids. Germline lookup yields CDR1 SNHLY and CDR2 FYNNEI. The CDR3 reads CAKGGVTEAFF. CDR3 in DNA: TGTGCCAAAGGGGGCGTCACTGAAGCTTTCTTT.

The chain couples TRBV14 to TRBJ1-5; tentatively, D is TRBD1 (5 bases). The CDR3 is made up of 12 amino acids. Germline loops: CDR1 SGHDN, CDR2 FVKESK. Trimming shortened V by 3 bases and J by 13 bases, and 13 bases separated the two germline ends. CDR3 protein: CASSQSGTRQHF. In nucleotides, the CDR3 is TGTGCCAGCAGCCAGTCCGGGACTCGGCAGCATTTT.

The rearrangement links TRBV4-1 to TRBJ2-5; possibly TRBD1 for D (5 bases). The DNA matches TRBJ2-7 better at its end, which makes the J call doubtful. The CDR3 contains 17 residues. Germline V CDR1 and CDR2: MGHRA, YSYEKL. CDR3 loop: CASSHKGPFGVSYEQYF. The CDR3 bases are TGCGCCAGCAGCCATAAGGGGCCCTTTGGGGTCTCCTACGAGCAGTACTTC.

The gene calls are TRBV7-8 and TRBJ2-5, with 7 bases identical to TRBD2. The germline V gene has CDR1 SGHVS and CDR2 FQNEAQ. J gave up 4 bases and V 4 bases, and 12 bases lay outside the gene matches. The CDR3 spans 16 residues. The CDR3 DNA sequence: TGTGCCAGCAGCTCCTGGGACTACGAAGGAGGAGAGACCCAGTACTTC. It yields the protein CASSSWDYEGGETQYF.